A single TCR beta chain is shown here with its context. TCRdb keeps only in-frame clones here, not all; method: immunoSEQ multiplex PCR. Among 110,000 to 150,000 clones, over 85% were seen once, and the ten largest hold 11%. This entry is derived from a study of control samples from healthy donors and cancer patients. The germline V gene has CDR1 MNHNY and CDR2 SVGAGI (reference sequence). With 2 bases clipped from V and 7 bases from J, the junction kept 4 bases outside the gene matches. The CDR3 sequence is 14 residues long. The J gene is TRBJ1-5, the V gene TRBV6-6, with TRBD1 matching over 8 bases. This sequence originates from a man between 25 and 39 years old in good health. The sequencing input was blood. CDR3 coding DNA: TGTGCCAGCAGTTACGGACAGGGTAAACAGCCCCAGCATTTT. Its protein is CASSYGQGKQPQHF.